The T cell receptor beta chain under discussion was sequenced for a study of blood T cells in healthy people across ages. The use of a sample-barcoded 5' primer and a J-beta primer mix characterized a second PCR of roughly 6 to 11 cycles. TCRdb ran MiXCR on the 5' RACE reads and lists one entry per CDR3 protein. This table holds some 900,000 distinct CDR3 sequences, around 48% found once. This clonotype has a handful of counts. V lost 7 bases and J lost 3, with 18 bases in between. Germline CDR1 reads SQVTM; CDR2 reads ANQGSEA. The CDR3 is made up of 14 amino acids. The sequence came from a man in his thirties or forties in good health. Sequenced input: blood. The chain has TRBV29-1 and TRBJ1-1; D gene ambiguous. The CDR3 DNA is TGCAGCGGACGCCTTGGCAGCCAAGACACTGAAGCTTTCTTT. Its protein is CSGRLGSQDTEAFF.